This TCR beta chain comes out of a study of early T cells in non-severe SARS-CoV-2 infection. The germline V gene encodes CDR1 SGHTA and CDR2 FQGNSA. This CDR3 is built from 18 residues. V lost 5 bases to trimming and J lost 5 bases; unmatched junction nucleotides: 14. This clonotype was recorded many times. TCRdb used MiXCR to reprocess the 5' RACE reads, holding one entry per CDR3 protein. The sample includes 50,000 to 75,000 distinct CDR3 sequences, 5% to 6.5% of them seen just once. The genes are TRBV7-2 and TRBJ2-7; TRBD2 aligns across 14 bases. Material: whole blood, obtained at baseline. This receptor was identified in an adult who was a healthcare worker with PCR-confirmed SARS-CoV-2 infection or an uninfected control (not recorded which). For the CDR3, the DNA is TGTGCCAGCAGCCCCATCCCGGGACTAGCGGGAGTAGGCCACGAGCAGTACTTC. This gives the protein CASSPIPGLAGVGHEQYF.